This T cell receptor (beta chain) was sequenced during a study of blood T cell repertoires in COVID-19. Per the authors' pipeline: Amplified reference gene primers provided the basis for estimating nucleated cell counts. Method: immunoSEQ multiplex PCR; TCRdb's copy keeps in-frame clones and lacks some. That table is the source of V, J and clone size, and D and trimming were worked out from the DNA. The repertoire consists of 200,000 to 250,000 clones, with about 88% occurring once and the leading ten covering 2.7%. The TCR originated in a woman between 55 and 75 years old with acute or convalescent COVID-19. Sequences were obtained from peripheral blood.

The CDR3 DNA follows: TGTGCCAGCAGCCCGAGGGGACAGGGGGCCTATGGCTACACCTTC. Its protein product is CASSPRGQGAYGYTF. The gene calls are TRBV11-2 and TRBJ1-2; 12 bases are a match to TRBD1. This CDR3 is 15 amino acids long. The trim removed 5 bases at V and 4 bases at J, leaving 5 bases unmatched. Germline V gives CDR1 SGHAT, CDR2 FQNNGV.